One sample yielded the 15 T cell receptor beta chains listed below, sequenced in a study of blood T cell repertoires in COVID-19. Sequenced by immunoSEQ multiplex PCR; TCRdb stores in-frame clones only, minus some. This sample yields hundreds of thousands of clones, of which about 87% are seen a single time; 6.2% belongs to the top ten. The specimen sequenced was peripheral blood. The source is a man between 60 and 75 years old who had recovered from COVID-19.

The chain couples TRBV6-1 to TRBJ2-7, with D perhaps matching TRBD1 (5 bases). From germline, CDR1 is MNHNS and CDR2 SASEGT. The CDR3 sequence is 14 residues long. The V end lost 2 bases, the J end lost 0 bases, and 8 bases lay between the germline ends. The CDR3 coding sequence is TGTGCCAGCAGTGAACAGGGTTACTCCTACGAGCAGTACTTC. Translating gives CASSEQGYSYEQYF.

This CDR3 is CASSLRFTSGASSYNEQFF. The CDR3 DNA is TGTGCCAGCAGCTTGCGGTTTACTAGCGGGGCAAGCTCCTACAATGAGCAGTTCTTC. The rearrangement links TRBV5-5 to TRBJ2-1; the match to TRBD2 covers 10 bases. Germline CDR1 and CDR2: SGHKS and YYEKEE (reference sequence). After removal of 1 base from V and 0 bases from J, the junction contained 10 bases not matched to a gene. This CDR3 comprises 19 residues.

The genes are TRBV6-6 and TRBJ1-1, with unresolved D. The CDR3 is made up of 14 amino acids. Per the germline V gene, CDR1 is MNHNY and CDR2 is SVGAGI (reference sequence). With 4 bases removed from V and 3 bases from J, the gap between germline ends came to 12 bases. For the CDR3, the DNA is TGTGCCAGCAGTTCGGGGATAAGTGACACTGAAGCTTTCTTT. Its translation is CASSSGISDTEAFF.

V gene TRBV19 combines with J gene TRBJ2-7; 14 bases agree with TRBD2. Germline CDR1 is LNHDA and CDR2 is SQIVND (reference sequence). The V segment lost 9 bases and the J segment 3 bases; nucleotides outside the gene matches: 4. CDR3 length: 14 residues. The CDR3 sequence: CARKGLAGDYEQYF. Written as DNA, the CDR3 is TGTGCCAGAAAGGGACTAGCGGGGGACTACGAGCAGTACTTC. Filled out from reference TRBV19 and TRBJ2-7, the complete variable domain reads DGGITQSPKYLFRKEGQNVTLSCEQNLNHDAMYWYRQDPGQGLRLIYYSQIVNDFQKGDIAEGYSVSREKKESFPLTVTSAQKNPTAFYLCARKGLAGDYEQYFGPGTRLTVT.

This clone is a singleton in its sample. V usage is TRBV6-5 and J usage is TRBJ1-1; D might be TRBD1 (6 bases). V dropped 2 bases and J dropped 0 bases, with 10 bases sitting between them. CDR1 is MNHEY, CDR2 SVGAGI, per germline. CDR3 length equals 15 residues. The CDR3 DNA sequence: TGTGCCAGCAGTTACCCAGGGGCCATGAACACTGAAGCTTTCTTT. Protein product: CASSYPGAMNTEAFF.

The CDR3 DNA reads TGTGCCAGCAGCTCTAACTATGGCTACACCTTC. Translated: CASSSNYGYTF. The chain joins TRBV28 to TRBJ1-2; D is uncertain. V gave up 6 bases and J gave up 0 bases, with 2 bases separating them. The germline CDR1 and CDR2 sequences are MDHEN and SYDVKM. The CDR3 contains 11 residues.

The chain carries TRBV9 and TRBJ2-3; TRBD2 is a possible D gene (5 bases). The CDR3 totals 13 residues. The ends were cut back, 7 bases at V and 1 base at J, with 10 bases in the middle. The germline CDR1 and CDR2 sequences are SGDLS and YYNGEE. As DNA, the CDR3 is TGTGCCAGCGGGGAGTTGGGCACAGATACGCAGTATTTT. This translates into CASGELGTDTQYF. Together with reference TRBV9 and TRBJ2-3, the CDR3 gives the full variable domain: DSGVTQTPKHLITATGQRVTLRCSPRSGDLSVYWYQQSLDQGLQFLIQYYNGEERAKGNILERFSAQQFPDLHSELNLSSLELGDSALYFCASGELGTDTQYFGPGTRLTVL.

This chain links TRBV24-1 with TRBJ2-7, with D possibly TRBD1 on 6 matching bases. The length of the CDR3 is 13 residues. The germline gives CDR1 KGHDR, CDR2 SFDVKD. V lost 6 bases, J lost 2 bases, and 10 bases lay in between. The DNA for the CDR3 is TGTGCCACCAGTAAACAGGGAACCTACGAGCAGTACTTC. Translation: CATSKQGTYEQYF.

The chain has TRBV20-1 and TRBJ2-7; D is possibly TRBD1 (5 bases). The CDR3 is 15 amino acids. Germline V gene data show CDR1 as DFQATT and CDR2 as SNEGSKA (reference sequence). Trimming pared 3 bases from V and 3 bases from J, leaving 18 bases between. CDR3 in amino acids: CSASRFRGSNYEQYF. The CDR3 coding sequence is TGCAGTGCTAGTCGGTTTAGGGGAAGTAACTACGAGCAGTACTTC.

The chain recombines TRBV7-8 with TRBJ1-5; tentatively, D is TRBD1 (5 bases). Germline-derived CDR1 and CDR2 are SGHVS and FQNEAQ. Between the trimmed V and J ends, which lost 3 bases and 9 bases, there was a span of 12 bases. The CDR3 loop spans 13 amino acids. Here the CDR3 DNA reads TGTGCCAGCAGCTTCGGGGGTGGAGGGCCCCAGCATTTT. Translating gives CASSFGGGGPQHF.

Here the CDR3 reads CASSSTVSYEQYF. The CDR3, as DNA: TGTGCCAGCAGTAGTACTGTTTCCTACGAGCAGTACTTC. This chain uses TRBV27 with TRBJ2-7; D ambiguous. The CDR3 is 13 residues long. Trimming left V 5 bases short and J 1 base short, with 9 bases between. CDR1 is MNHEY and CDR2 is SMNVEV in the germline V gene (reference sequence).

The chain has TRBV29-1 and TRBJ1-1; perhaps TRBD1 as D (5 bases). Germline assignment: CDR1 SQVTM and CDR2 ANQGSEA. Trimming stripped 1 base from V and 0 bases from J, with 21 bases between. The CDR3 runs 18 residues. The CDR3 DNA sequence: TGCAGCGTTGAAGGGCCGCTTGGTTTGGGGACTATGAACACTGAAGCTTTCTTT. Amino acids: CSVEGPLGLGTMNTEAFF. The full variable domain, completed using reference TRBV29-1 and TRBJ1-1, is SAVISQKPSRDICQRGTSLTIQCQVDSQVTMMFWYRQQPGQSLTLIATANQGSEATYESGFVIDKFPISRPNLTFSTLTVSNMSPEDSSIYLCSVEGPLGLGTMNTEAFFGQGTRLTVV.

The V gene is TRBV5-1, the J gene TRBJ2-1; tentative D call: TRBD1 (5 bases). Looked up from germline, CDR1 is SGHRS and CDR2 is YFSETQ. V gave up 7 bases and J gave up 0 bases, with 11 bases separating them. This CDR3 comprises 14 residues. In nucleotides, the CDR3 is TGCGCCAGCGAGCAGGGAACCTCCTACAATGAGCAGTTCTTC. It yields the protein CASEQGTSYNEQFF.

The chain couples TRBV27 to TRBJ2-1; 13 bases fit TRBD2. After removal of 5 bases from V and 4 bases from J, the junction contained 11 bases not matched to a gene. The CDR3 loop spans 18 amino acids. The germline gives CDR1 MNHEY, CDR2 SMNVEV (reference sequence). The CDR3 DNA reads TGTGCCAGCAGTCCCTCCCGACCGGGACTAGCGGGGTACAATGAGCAGTTCTTC. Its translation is CASSPSRPGLAGYNEQFF.

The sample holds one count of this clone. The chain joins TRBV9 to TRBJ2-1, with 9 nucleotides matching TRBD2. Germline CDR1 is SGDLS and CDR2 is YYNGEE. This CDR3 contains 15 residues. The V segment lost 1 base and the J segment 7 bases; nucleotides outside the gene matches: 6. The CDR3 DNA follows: TGTGCCAGCAGCGTACCGGGACTAGCTGAAAATGAGCAGTTCTTC. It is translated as CASSVPGLAENEQFF.